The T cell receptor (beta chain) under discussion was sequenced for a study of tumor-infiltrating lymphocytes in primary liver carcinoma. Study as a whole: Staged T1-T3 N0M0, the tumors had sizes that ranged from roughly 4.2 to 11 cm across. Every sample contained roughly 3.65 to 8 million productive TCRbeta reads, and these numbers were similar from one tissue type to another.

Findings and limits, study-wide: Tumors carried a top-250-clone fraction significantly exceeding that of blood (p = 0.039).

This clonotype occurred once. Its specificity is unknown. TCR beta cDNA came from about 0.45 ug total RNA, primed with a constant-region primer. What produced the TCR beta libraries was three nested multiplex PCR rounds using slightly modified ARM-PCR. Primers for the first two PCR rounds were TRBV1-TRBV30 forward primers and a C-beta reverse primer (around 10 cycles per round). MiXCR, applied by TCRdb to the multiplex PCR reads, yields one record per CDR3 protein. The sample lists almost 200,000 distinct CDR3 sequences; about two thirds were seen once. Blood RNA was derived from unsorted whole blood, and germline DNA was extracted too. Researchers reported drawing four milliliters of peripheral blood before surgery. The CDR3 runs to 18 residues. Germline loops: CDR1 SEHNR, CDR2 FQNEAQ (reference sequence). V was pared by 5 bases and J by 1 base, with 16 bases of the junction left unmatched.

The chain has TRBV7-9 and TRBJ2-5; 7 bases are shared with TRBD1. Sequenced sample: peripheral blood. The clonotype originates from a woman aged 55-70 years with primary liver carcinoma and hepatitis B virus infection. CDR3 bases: TGTGCCAGCAGCAGACAGGGTGATGGGGGACCATTCCAAGAGACCCAGTACTTC. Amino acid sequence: CASSRQGDGGPFQETQYF.